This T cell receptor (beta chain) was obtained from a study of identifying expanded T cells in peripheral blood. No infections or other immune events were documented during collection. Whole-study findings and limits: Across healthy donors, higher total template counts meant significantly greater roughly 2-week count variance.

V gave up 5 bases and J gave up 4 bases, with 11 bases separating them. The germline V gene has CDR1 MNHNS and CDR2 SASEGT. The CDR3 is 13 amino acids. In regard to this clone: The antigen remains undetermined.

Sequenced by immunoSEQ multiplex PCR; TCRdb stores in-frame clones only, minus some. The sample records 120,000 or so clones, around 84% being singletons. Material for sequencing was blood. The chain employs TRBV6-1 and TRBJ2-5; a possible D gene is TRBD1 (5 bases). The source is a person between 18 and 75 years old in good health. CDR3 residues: CASSQGQGETQYF. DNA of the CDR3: TGTGCCAGCAGTCAGGGTCAAGGAGAGACCCAGTACTTC.